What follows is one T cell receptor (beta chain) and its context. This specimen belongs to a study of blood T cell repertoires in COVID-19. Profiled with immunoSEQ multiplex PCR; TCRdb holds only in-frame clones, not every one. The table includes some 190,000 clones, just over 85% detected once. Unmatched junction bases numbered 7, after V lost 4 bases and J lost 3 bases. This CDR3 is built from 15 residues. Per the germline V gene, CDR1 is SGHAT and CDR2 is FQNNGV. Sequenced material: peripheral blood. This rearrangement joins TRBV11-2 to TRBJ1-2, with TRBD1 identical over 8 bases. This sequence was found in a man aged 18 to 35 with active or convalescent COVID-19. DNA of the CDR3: TGTGCCAGCAGCTCGTTGGACAGGGCTGACTATGGCTACACCTTC. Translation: CASSSLDRADYGYTF. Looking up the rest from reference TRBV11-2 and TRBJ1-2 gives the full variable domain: EAGVAQSPRYKIIEKRQSVAFWCNPISGHATLYWYQQILGQGPKLLIQFQNNGVVDDSQLPKDRFSAERLKGVDSTLKIQPAKLEDSAVYLCASSSLDRADYGYTFGSGTRLTVV.